The rows below give T cell receptor beta chains drawn from one sample of a study of shared clonotypes between healthy human individuals. Measured with immunoSEQ multiplex PCR; TCRdb has only the in-frame clones, and not every one. The table lists some 980,000 clones, approximately 80% of them singletons, with roughly 1.5% in the top ten. The sample comprised memory CD4+ T cells sorted from blood. The origin of the receptors is a man between 18 and 35 years old in good health. CDR3s include the opening cysteine and the closing phenylalanine or tryptophan. The order of the fields is CDR3 length, clone size, J gene, V gene, D gene, CDR3 DNA, CDR3 protein. The D gene is left open where the match is weak. Size is omitted from some rows. Given values are once, few, many or a class for expanded clones.

length: 14
size: NA
J: TRBJ1-2
V: TRBV27
D: NA
DNA: TGTGCCAGCAGTTCGACGGGTTTGGGCTATGGCTACACCTTC
CDR3: CASSSTGLGYGYTF

length: 13
size: few
J: TRBJ1-1
V: TRBV5-4
D: NA
DNA: TGTGCCAGCAGCCCCGCACAGAACACTGAAGCTTTCTTT
CDR3: CASSPAQNTEAFF

length: 10
size: NA
J: TRBJ1-2
V: TRBV29-1
D: NA
DNA: TGCAGCGTTGGAGGACCGGACTGGAACTTC
CDR3: CSVGGPDWNF

length: 21
size: NA
J: TRBJ1-6
V: TRBV30
D: TRBD1
DNA: TGTGCCTGGAGTTCACAAGGACAGGGAAACCCCGACCTAAGGAGAAATTCACCCCTCCACTTT
CDR3: CAWSSQGQGNPDLRRNSPLHF

length: 14
size: NA
J: TRBJ2-5
V: TRBV2
D: NA
DNA: TGTGCCAGCAGTAAGGGGGTATGGGAAGAGACCCAGTACTTC
CDR3: CASSKGVWEETQYF

length: 15
size: NA
J: TRBJ1-1
V: TRBV6-5
D: NA
DNA: TGTGCCAGCAGTATTGCCGGAGTATATAACACTGAAGCTTTCTTT
CDR3: CASSIAGVYNTEAFF

length: 12
size: once
J: TRBJ1-1
V: TRBV5-1
D: NA
DNA: TGCGCCAGCAGCCGGAGTGACAGAGAAGCTTTCTTT
CDR3: CASSRSDREAFF

length: 16
size: NA
J: TRBJ2-2
V: TRBV5-1
D: TRBD1
DNA: TGCGCCAGCAGCGGGCCGGGACAGGGAAGGACCGGGGAGCTGTTTTTT
CDR3: CASSGPGQGRTGELFF

length: 15
size: NA
J: TRBJ2-7
V: TRBV6-1
D: NA
DNA: TGTGCCAGCAGTGAACTCTACGGATCCTCCTACGAGCAGTACTTC
CDR3: CASSELYGSSYEQYF

length: 15
size: NA
J: TRBJ1-5
V: TRBV5-1
D: NA
DNA: TGCGCCAGCAGCTTGGGGAGCGAGGGGGATCAGCCCCAGCATTTT
CDR3: CASSLGSEGDQPQHF

length: 16
size: NA
J: TRBJ2-5
V: TRBV30
D: NA
DNA: NA
CDR3: CGGSVPGIPEQETQYF

length: 13
size: NA
J: TRBJ1-4
V: TRBV6-1
D: NA
DNA: TGTGCCAGCACGTTCGGGGGCAGTGAAAAACTGTTTTTT
CDR3: CASTFGGSEKLFF

length: 13
size: few
J: TRBJ1-1
V: TRBV30
D: NA
DNA: TGTGCCTGGGAAGGGCAAACGAACACTGAAGCTTTCTTT
CDR3: CAWEGQTNTEAFF

length: 15
size: once
J: TRBJ2-1
V: TRBV12-5
D: NA
DNA: TGTGCTAGTGGTTTGTTGCGGGGCTCCTACAATGAGCAGTTCTTC
CDR3: CASGLLRGSYNEQFF

length: 15
size: NA
J: TRBJ1-2
V: TRBV6-5
D: TRBD1
DNA: TGTGCCAGCAGTTACTCCAACAGGGGCGCTGATGGCTACACCTTC
CDR3: CASSYSNRGADGYTF

length: 13
size: NA
J: TRBJ1-2
V: TRBV5-6
D: NA
DNA: TGTGCCAGCAGCCTACAGGGTGTGGACGGCTACACCTTC
CDR3: CASSLQGVDGYTF

length: 13
size: few
J: TRBJ2-7
V: TRBV18
D: TRBD1
DNA: TGTGCCAGCTCACCGACAGGGGCCTACGAGCAGTACTTC
CDR3: CASSPTGAYEQYF

length: 16
size: once
J: TRBJ2-7
V: TRBV6-5
D: TRBD2
DNA: TGTGCCAGCAGTTACTCGTCAGCGGGGGGAAATTACGAGCAGTACTTC
CDR3: CASSYSSAGGNYEQYF

length: 13
size: NA
J: TRBJ1-5
V: TRBV4-3
D: NA
DNA: TGCGCCAGCAGCCAAGATCGGTTCGCGCCCCAGCATTTT
CDR3: CASSQDRFAPQHF

length: 15
size: NA
J: TRBJ2-3
V: TRBV15
D: NA
DNA: TGTGCCACCAGCAGACGAGATCAGGGCACAGATACGCAGTATTTT
CDR3: CATSRRDQGTDTQYF

length: 15
size: NA
J: TRBJ2-1
V: TRBV15
D: NA
DNA: TGTGCCACCAGCAGAGATCGAGCAGGCTACAATGAGCAGTTCTTC
CDR3: CATSRDRAGYNEQFF

length: 15
size: once
J: TRBJ2-5
V: TRBV18
D: NA
DNA: TGTGCCAGCTCACCATCCAGGGATTACCAAGAGACCCAGTACTTC
CDR3: CASSPSRDYQETQYF

length: 14
size: NA
J: TRBJ1-2
V: TRBV4-1
D: NA
DNA: TGCGCCAGCAGCCAAGACGGCGGGTACTATGGCTACACCTTC
CDR3: CASSQDGGYYGYTF

length: 11
size: NA
J: TRBJ1-2
V: TRBV6-6
D: NA
DNA: TGTGCCACCCGGACAGTACGAGGCTACACCTTC
CDR3: CATRTVRGYTF

length: 12
size: NA
J: TRBJ1-3
V: TRBV11-2
D: NA
DNA: TGTGCCAGCAGCCGACAGGGAAACACCATATATTTT
CDR3: CASSRQGNTIYF

length: 16
size: NA
J: TRBJ2-7
V: TRBV4-1
D: TRBD1
DNA: TGCGCCAGCAGCCAAGGGGGACAGGGTATTAAATACGAGCAGTACTTC
CDR3: CASSQGGQGIKYEQYF

length: 14
size: NA
J: TRBJ1-5
V: TRBV18
D: NA
DNA: TGTGCCAGCTCCCCCAGGGATTTAGGTCAGCCCCAGCATTTT
CDR3: CASSPRDLGQPQHF

length: 13
size: NA
J: TRBJ1-1
V: TRBV7-8
D: NA
DNA: TGTGCCAGCAGCTTGACGGCGAACACTGAAGCTTTCTTT
CDR3: CASSLTANTEAFF

length: 14
size: NA
J: TRBJ2-7
V: TRBV30
D: NA
DNA: TGTGCCTGTAATAGACTGGGGACCTCCTACGAGCAGTACTTC
CDR3: CACNRLGTSYEQYF

length: 11
size: NA
J: TRBJ2-7
V: TRBV5-6
D: NA
DNA: TGTGCCAGCAGCAGCCAGTACGAGCAGTACTTC
CDR3: CASSSQYEQYF

length: 12
size: NA
J: TRBJ2-5
V: TRBV10-3
D: NA
DNA: TGTGCCACTGGAGGGCTGGGAGAGACCCAGTACTTC
CDR3: CATGGLGETQYF

length: 13
size: once
J: TRBJ2-2
V: TRBV7-2
D: NA
DNA: TGTGCCAGCAGCCCAGGGCGCACCGGGGAGCTGTTTTTT
CDR3: CASSPGRTGELFF

length: 13
size: NA
J: TRBJ2-7
V: TRBV29-1
D: NA
DNA: TGCAGCGTTGGAGGCAGGCTGACCTACGAGCAGTACTTC
CDR3: CSVGGRLTYEQYF

length: 15
size: many
J: TRBJ1-2
V: TRBV4-1
D: NA
DNA: TGCGCCAGCAGAGAAACTTGGACGGAGAACTATGGCTACACCTTC
CDR3: CASRETWTENYGYTF

length: 17
size: once
J: TRBJ2-1
V: TRBV4-3
D: TRBD2
DNA: TGCGCCAGCAGCCAGCAAAGTGGACTAGCGGGAAACAATGAGCAGTTCTTC
CDR3: CASSQQSGLAGNNEQFF

length: 16
size: NA
J: TRBJ2-5
V: TRBV11-2
D: TRBD2
DNA: TGTGCCAGCAGCTTAGGTCCTGGACTAGCCGAAGAGACCCAGTACTTC
CDR3: CASSLGPGLAEETQYF

length: 15
size: many
J: TRBJ1-5
V: TRBV6-6
D: NA
DNA: TGTGCCAGCAGCCGCGCCGGGGATGGCAATCAGCCCCAGCATTTT
CDR3: CASSRAGDGNQPQHF

length: 15
size: NA
J: TRBJ2-1
V: TRBV10-1
D: TRBD2
DNA: TGCGCCAGCAGTGGGGGGACTAGCGGGAGCAATGAGCAGTTCTTC
CDR3: CASSGGTSGSNEQFF

length: 15
size: NA
J: TRBJ1-1
V: TRBV5-3
D: NA
DNA: TGTGCCAGAAGCTTTCAGGGCCCTGTGAACACTGAAGCTTTCTTT
CDR3: CARSFQGPVNTEAFF

length: 15
size: NA
J: TRBJ1-6
V: TRBV5-5
D: NA
DNA: TGTGCCAGCAGCCGAATAGGGGCCTATAATTCACCCCTCCACTTT
CDR3: CASSRIGAYNSPLHF

length: 16
size: NA
J: TRBJ2-3
V: TRBV4-3
D: NA
DNA: TGCGCCAGCAGCCAAGATTGGAGGGCGTTAGGAGATACGCAGTATTTT
CDR3: CASSQDWRALGDTQYF

length: 17
size: NA
J: TRBJ1-4
V: TRBV7-9
D: TRBD1
DNA: TGTGCCAGCAGCTTAGAGGGGAGGACAGGGCGAGGTGAAAAACTGTTTTTT
CDR3: CASSLEGRTGRGEKLFF

length: 14
size: NA
J: TRBJ1-1
V: TRBV19
D: TRBD1
DNA: TGTGCCAGTAGAGAGGGACAGATGAACACTGAAGCTTTCTTT
CDR3: CASREGQMNTEAFF

length: 15
size: few
J: TRBJ2-7
V: TRBV28
D: NA
DNA: TGTGCCAGCAGTTCCGTTGGAGGGAGCCCCTACGAGCAGTACTTC
CDR3: CASSSVGGSPYEQYF

length: 15
size: NA
J: TRBJ2-1
V: TRBV5-1
D: TRBD1
DNA: TGCGCCAGCAGCTATGGACAGGGAACCTACAATGAGCAGTTCTTC
CDR3: CASSYGQGTYNEQFF

length: 14
size: once
J: TRBJ1-2
V: TRBV11-2
D: TRBD1
DNA: TGTGCCAGCAGCTTGAACAGGGGGGGCTATGGCTACACCTTC
CDR3: CASSLNRGGYGYTF

length: 15
size: NA
J: TRBJ1-2
V: TRBV6-5
D: NA
DNA: TGTGCCAGCAGTTACTTCGGAGCCGGTAACTATGGCTACACCTTC
CDR3: CASSYFGAGNYGYTF

length: 15
size: NA
J: TRBJ2-7
V: TRBV6-6
D: TRBD1
DNA: TGTGCCAGCAGTCGGTCGGGACAGGGGGCTCGCGAGCAGTACTTC
CDR3: CASSRSGQGAREQYF

length: 14
size: NA
J: TRBJ1-6
V: TRBV6-5
D: TRBD1
DNA: TGTGCCAGCAGGGTGGGACAGGGAAATTCACCCCTCCACTTT
CDR3: CASRVGQGNSPLHF

length: 14
size: NA
J: TRBJ2-7
V: TRBV5-1
D: NA
DNA: TGCGCCAGCAGGTCAGTGAGTAGCTCCTACGAGCAGTACTTC
CDR3: CASRSVSSSYEQYF